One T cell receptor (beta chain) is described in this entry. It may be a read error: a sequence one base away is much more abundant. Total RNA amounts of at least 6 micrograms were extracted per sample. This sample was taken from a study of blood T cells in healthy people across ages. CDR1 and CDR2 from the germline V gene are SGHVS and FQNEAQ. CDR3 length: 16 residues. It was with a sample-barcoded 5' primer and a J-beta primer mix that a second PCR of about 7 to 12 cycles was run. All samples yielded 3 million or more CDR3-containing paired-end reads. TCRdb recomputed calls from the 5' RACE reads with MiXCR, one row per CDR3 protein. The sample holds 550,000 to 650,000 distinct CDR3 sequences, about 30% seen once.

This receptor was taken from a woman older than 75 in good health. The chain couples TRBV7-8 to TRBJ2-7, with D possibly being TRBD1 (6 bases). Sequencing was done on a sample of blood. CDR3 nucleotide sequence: TGTGCCTGCAGCTTAGCGATAGGACAGCTTCCCTACGAGCAGTACTTC. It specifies CACSLAIGQLPYEQYF. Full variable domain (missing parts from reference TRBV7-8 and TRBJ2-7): GAGVSQSPRYKVAKRGQDVALRCDPISGHVSLFWYQQALGQGPEFLTYFQNEAQLDKSGLPSDRFFAERPEGSVSTLKIQRTQQEDSAVYLCACSLAIGQLPYEQYFGPGTRLTVT.